This T cell receptor beta chain is drawn from a study of T cell clonotyping in hematopoietic cell transplantation. Study-wide results and caveats: CD4 and CD8 repertoire contributions could not be separated without sorting. Few recipient clonotypes overlapped donors; over 95% were de novo at given depth.

Only in-frame clones appear in the TCRdb table, and some are missing; sequencing was by immunoSEQ multiplex PCR. The sample includes 13,000 to 15,000 clones, 86% of them seen just once. There are 11 residues in the CDR3. Trimming pared 6 bases from V and 10 bases from J, leaving 7 bases between. In germline, CDR1 is SNHLY, CDR2 FYNNEI. This clone occurred a few times. Its cognate antigen is unknown. The sequenced sample was PBMCs, obtained 100 days after allogeneic stem cell transplant. This clonotype was obtained from a male patient in his fifties who had an allogeneic stem cell transplant from an unrelated donor, so T cells may come from the graft donor. Some clones in this sample may be carry-over from other donors' samples. The chain links TRBV2 to TRBJ1-6, with D unresolved. CDR3 protein: CASRTLSPLHF. Written as DNA, the CDR3 is TGTGCCAGCAGGACGTTATCACCCCTCCACTTT.